This passage covers 4 T cell receptor beta chains from one sample sequenced in a study of cytomegalovirus exposure and HLA in healthy donors. Primers for the PCR totalled 60 Vbeta and 13 Jbeta. Using immunoSEQ multiplex PCR, the repertoire was profiled, and TCRdb retains in-frame clones only, with some absent. The repertoire holds about 190,000 clones, with 65% to 80% as singletons. Sequences were obtained from PBMCs. All receptors derive from a man aged 30 to 45 in good health and CMV-seropositive.

The chain links TRBV9 to TRBJ2-3; 7 bases are shared with TRBD2. Germline-derived CDR1 and CDR2 are SGDLS and YYNGEE. The J segment lost 1 base and the V segment lost 3 bases, leaving 11 bases of the junction unmatched. The CDR3 length is 17 residues. CDR3 DNA: TGTGCCAGCAGCGGATCGATCAGCGGGGAGGGCACAGATACGCAGTATTTT. It yields the protein CASSGSISGEGTDTQYF.

This clone was observed a handful of times. The genes are TRBV6-1 and TRBJ1-5; 8 bases map to TRBD1. Trimming at V came to 5 bases and at J to 7 bases, leaving 7 bases not matched to a gene. Germline values: CDR1 MNHNS, CDR2 SASEGT. This CDR3 region has 14 residues. CDR3 bases: TGTGCCAGCAGTATGGCAGGGGGCGGGCAGCCCCAGCATTTT. Translating it yields CASSMAGGGQPQHF.

The chain employs TRBV30 and TRBJ2-1; perhaps TRBD2 as D (6 bases). The CDR3 is made up of 13 amino acids. CDR1 is GTSNPN, CDR2 SVGIG, per germline (reference sequence). V was clipped by 4 bases and J by 9 bases, with 16 bases between them. The CDR3 DNA sequence: TGTGCCTGGACTCGGAGCGTGGGAGGTGAGCAGTTCTTC. Encoded protein: CAWTRSVGGEQFF.

Only one count was recorded for this clone. V and J are TRBV15 and TRBJ2-3, with 11 bases identical to TRBD1. CDR3 length equals 17 residues. V shed 9 bases and J 3 bases; nucleotides not matched to a gene: 14. Germline CDR1 LNHNV, CDR2 YYDKDF (reference sequence). The CDR3 protein is CATDKGAGTGGTDTQYF. CDR3 nucleotides: TGTGCCACGGATAAAGGCGCCGGGACAGGGGGGACAGATACGCAGTATTTT.